The sample holds many counts of the clone carrying this T cell receptor beta chain. Antigen unknown. The data stem from a study of neurological immune-mediated disorders. The cDNA was produced through 5'RACE with 10-nucleotide random UMIs. Over 200 million TCR-beta sequences (from 15-18 subjects) were yielded by each sequencing run. A single record per CDR3 protein comes from TCRdb applying MiXCR to the 5' RACE reads. This sample has over 55,000 distinct CDR3 sequences, with about 2.5% found just once. Germline CDR1 MGHDK, CDR2 SYGVNS. The V segment lost 5 bases and the J segment 4 bases; nucleotides outside the gene matches: 7. The CDR3 is 15 amino acids. Notes on the study in general: The absence of any CDR3 amino acid sequence shared by expanded clones across subjects suggests that repertoires were private in all groups. The highest TCR clonal expansion occurred in HTLV-1-associated myelopathy; multiple sclerosis fell below healthy controls.

V is TRBV25-1 and J is TRBJ2-1, with 8 bases identical to TRBD1. The clonotype originates from a man aged 50 or older with multiple sclerosis. The sample comprised PBMCs. The CDR3 loop is CASSPSDRAYNEQFF. The CDR3 nucleotides are TGTGCCAGCAGTCCCTCGGACAGGGCTTACAATGAGCAGTTCTTC.